One and the same sample provided the 16 T cell receptor beta chains below, sequenced in a study of blood T cells in healthy people across ages. Then a second PCR, running about 6 to 11 cycles, was carried out with a sample-barcoded 5' primer and a J-beta primer mix. TCRdb independently ran MiXCR on the 5' RACE reads; one entry per CDR3 protein. The sample shows about 1.7 million distinct CDR3 sequences, 28% of them seen only once. The sample consisted of blood. The source is a woman younger than 45 in good health.

The gene calls are TRBV20-1 and TRBJ2-3; the match to TRBD2 covers 12 bases. The length of the CDR3 is 15 residues. Germline CDR1 DFQATT, CDR2 SNEGSKA (reference sequence). The V segment lost 3 bases and the J segment 2 bases; nucleotides outside the gene matches: 3. CDR3 sequence reads: CSARTSGSITDTQYF. As DNA, the CDR3 is TGCAGTGCTAGGACTAGCGGGAGTATCACAGATACGCAGTATTTT.

This clonotype was counted only a few times. This chain connects TRBV5-1 to TRBJ1-6; the match to TRBD1 covers 10 bases. CDR3 length: 14 residues. V shed 4 bases, J shed 7 bases, and the junction held 2 bases outside the gene matches. Per the germline V gene, CDR1 is SGHRS and CDR2 is YFSETQ. CDR3 coding DNA: TGCGCCAGCAGCGGGACAGGGGCAAATTCACCCCTCCACTTT. Its translation: CASSGTGANSPLHF.

This clonotype appeared many times. The V gene is TRBV7-9, the J gene TRBJ2-4; D perhaps matches TRBD2 (5 bases). The CDR3 loop spans 13 amino acids. V lost 3 bases, J lost 8 bases, and 11 bases lay in between. Germline lookup yields CDR1 SEHNR and CDR2 FQNEAQ (reference sequence). This chain's CDR3 is CASSLPTGDIQYF. The CDR3 DNA reads as TGTGCCAGCAGCTTGCCGACCGGGGACATTCAGTACTTC.

The CDR3 nucleotides are TGTGCCAGCAATAGCGGTACGAGCACAGATACGCAGCATTTT. The encoded protein is CASNSGTSTDTQHF. The chain employs TRBV12-3 or TRBV12-4 and TRBJ2-3, with D unclear. The DNA end is more similar to TRBJ1-5, so the J call may be wrong. This CDR3 comprises 14 residues.

In its sample, this clonotype was seen once. The junction shows a germline mismatch at one end, possibly a read error. The chain has TRBV3-1 and TRBJ1-2; D remains ambiguous. Germline V gene sequence: CDR1 LGHDT, CDR2 YNNKEL (reference sequence). The CDR3 contains 14 residues. CDR3 amino acids: CASSQDGPSYGNTF. The CDR3 nucleotides are TGTGCCAGCAGCCAAGACGGTCCCTCCTATGGCAACACCTTC.

This chain joins TRBV30 and TRBJ2-5; D unclear. Gene TRBJ2-7 matches the end of the DNA better, so the J call may be wrong. The CDR3 has 12 amino acids. The V gene's germline CDR1 is GTSNPN and CDR2 SVGIG (reference sequence). CDR3 amino acids: CAWSRGAYEQYF. In nucleotides, the CDR3 is TGTGCCTGGAGTCGCGGCGCCTACGAGCAGTACTTC.

This rearrangement joins TRBV2 to TRBJ2-7; 7 bases fit TRBD2. V trimming: 1 base; J trimming: 6 bases; junction bases outside the gene matches: 6. The CDR3 consists of 14 residues. Germline V gene lookup returns CDR1 SNHLY and CDR2 FYNNEI. In nucleotides, the CDR3 is TGTGCCAGCAGTGAAGTGCGCAGGGAGGGCGAGCAGTACTTC. Translated: CASSEVRREGEQYF.

Turning to this clonotype: The CDR3 does not end in the conserved phenylalanine or tryptophan, so this is likely a read error. The chain recombines TRBV7-2 with TRBJ2-3; 8 bases agree with TRBD1. The CDR3 is 17 amino acids. V gave up 5 bases and J gave up 6 bases; unmatched junction bases: 16. From germline, CDR1 is SGHTA and CDR2 FQGNSA. The CDR3 DNA reads TGTGCCAGCAGCCCCGTGGGGGACAGGCGTAAGACGGATACGCAGTATTTG. It yields the protein CASSPVGDRRKTDTQYL.

In its sample, this clonotype was seen many times. V and J are TRBV18 and TRBJ2-7, with TRBD1 matching 7 bases. V lost 5 bases to trimming and J lost 3 bases; unmatched junction nucleotides: 7. The germline gives CDR1 KGHSH, CDR2 LQKENI. The CDR3 length is 14 residues. The CDR3 nucleotides are TGTGCCAGCTCAACGAGGGACAGACGCTACGAGCAGTACTTC. It translates to CASSTRDRRYEQYF.

CDR3 in DNA: TGCAGTGCGGGAGGGAGGGATGCAGATACGCAGTATTTT. Protein product: CSAGGRDADTQYF. The chain combines TRBV20-1 with TRBJ2-3, with TRBD2 matching over 7 bases. Germline assignment: CDR1 DFQATT and CDR2 SNEGSKA (reference sequence). The CDR3 spans 13 residues. The junction had 7 bases not matched to a gene; V was cut back by 6 bases and J by 4 bases.

The table lists this clonotype with a few counts. The chain couples TRBV20-1 to TRBJ1-2; the match to TRBD1 covers 10 bases. J was trimmed by 3 bases and V by 8 bases; bases with no gene match: 12. This CDR3 has 15 residues. Germline CDR1 reads DFQATT; CDR2 reads SNEGSKA (reference sequence). The CDR3 nucleotides read TGCAGTCCTTTACACGAGGACAGGGGGGACTATGGCTACACCTTC. Its protein product is CSPLHEDRGDYGYTF.

This clonotype came up a few times. The rearrangement joins TRBV5-4 to TRBJ1-1; unclear D gene. The CDR3 covers 13 residues. Germline CDR1 is SGHNT and CDR2 is YYREEE (reference sequence). V was shortened by 1 base and J by 5 bases, with 9 bases between the two germline ends. The DNA of the CDR3 is TGTGCCAGCAGCTTGCTTACAGTTACTGAAGCTTTCTTT. Residues: CASSLLTVTEAFF.

This clonotype has a handful of counts. Mismatch with germline at one junction end may stem from a read error. The chain links TRBV20-1 to TRBJ1-6; 7 bases are shared with TRBD1. Germline CDR1 DFQATT, CDR2 SNEGSKA (reference sequence). The CDR3 extends over 13 amino acids. CDR3 bases: TGCAGTGCCCACCGGGACAGAGATTCGCCCCTCCACTTT. Translation: CSAHRDRDSPLHF.

The chain joins TRBV4-1 to TRBJ1-3; no clear D. The CDR3 extends over 15 amino acids. V was pared by 0 bases and J by 0 bases, with 6 bases between. Germline V gene sequence: CDR1 MGHRA, CDR2 YSYEKL. The CDR3, as DNA: TGCGCCAGCAGCCAAGAGCGGTACTCTGGAAACACCATATATTTT. It translates to CASSQERYSGNTIYF.

The V call is TRBV11-2, the J call TRBJ2-1, with a tentative D call TRBD2 (7 bases). Per germline, CDR1 SGHAT and CDR2 FQNNGV. Trimming pared 5 bases from V and 7 bases from J, leaving 21 bases between. This CDR3 comprises 16 residues. In DNA, the CDR3 is TGTGCCAGCAGCCTCTGGGGGGGGGCTCCCGGGAATGAGCAGTTCTTC. Its translation is CASSLWGGAPGNEQFF.

This clonotype was seen a few times. V and J are TRBV5-1 and TRBJ2-1, with 7 positions matching TRBD1. J lost 7 bases, V lost 1 base, and 11 bases had no gene match. The germline V gene has CDR1 SGHRS and CDR2 YFSETQ. CDR3 length equals 16 residues. DNA for the CDR3: TGCGCCAGCAGCTTGAGTGCCGGGACAGCCCTTAATGAGCAGTTCTTC. Its translation is CASSLSAGTALNEQFF.